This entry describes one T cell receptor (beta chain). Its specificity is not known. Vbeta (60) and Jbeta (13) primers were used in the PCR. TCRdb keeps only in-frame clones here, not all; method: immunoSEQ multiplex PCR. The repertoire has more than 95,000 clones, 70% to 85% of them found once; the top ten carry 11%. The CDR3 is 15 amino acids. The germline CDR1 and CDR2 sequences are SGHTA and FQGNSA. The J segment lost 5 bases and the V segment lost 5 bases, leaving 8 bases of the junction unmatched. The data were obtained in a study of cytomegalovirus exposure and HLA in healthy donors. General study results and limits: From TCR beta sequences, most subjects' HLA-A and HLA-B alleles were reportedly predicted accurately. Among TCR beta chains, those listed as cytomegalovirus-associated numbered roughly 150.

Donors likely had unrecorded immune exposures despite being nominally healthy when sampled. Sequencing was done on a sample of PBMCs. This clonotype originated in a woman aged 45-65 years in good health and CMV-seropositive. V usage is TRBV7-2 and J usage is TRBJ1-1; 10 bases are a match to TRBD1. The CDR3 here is CASSPSWGQGTEAFF. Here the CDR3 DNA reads TGTGCCAGCAGCCCCTCGTGGGGACAGGGGACTGAAGCTTTCTTT.